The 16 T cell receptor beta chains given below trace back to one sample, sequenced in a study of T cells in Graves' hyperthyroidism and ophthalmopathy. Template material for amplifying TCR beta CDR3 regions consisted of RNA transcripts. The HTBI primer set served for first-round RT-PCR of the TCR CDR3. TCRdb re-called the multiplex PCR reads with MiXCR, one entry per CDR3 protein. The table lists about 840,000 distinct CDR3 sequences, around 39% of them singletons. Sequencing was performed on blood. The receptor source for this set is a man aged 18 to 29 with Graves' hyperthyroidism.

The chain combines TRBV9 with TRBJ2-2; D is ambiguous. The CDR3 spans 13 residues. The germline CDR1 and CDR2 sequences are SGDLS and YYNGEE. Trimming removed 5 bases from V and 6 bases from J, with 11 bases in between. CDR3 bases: TGTGCCAGCAGTGTTGGAGATTCCGGGGAGCTGTTTTTT. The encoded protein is CASSVGDSGELFF.

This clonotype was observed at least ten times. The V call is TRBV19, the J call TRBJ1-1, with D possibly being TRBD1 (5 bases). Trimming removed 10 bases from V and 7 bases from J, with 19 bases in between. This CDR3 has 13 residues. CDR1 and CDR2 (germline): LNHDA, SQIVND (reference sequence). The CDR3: CANSHQGLSEAFF. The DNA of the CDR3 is TGTGCCAATTCCCACCAGGGTCTAAGTGAAGCTTTCTTT.

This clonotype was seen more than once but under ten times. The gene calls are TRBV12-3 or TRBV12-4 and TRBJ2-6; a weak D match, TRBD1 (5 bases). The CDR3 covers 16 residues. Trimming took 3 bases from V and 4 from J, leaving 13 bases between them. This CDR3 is CASSFRQGSGANVLTF. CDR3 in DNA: TGTGCCAGCAGTTTTCGCCAGGGATCCGGGGCCAACGTCCTGACTTTC.

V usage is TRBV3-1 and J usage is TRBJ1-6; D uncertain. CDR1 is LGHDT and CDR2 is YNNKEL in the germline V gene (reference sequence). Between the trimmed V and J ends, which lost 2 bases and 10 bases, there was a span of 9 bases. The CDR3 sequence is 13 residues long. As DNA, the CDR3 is TGTGCCAGCAGCCAAATTGTAGGATCACCCCTCCACTTT. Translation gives CASSQIVGSPLHF.

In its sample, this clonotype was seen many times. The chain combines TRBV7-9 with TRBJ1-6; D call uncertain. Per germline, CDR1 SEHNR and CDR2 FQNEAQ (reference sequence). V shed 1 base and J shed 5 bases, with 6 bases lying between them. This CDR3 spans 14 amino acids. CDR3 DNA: TGTGCCAGCAGCTTAGAACGGAATAATTCACCCCTCCACTTT. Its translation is CASSLERNNSPLHF.

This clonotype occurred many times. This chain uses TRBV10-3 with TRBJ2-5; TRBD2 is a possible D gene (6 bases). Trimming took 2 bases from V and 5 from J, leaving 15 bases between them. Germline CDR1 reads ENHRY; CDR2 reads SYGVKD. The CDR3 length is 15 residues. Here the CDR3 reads CAISERERSGETQYF. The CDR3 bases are TGTGCCATCAGTGAGCGGGAGCGGTCTGGGGAGACCCAGTACTTC.

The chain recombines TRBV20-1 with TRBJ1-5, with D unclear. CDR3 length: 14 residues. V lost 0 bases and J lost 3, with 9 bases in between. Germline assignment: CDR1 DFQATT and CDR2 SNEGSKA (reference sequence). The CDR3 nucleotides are TGCAGTGCTAGAGATCAGACCTTCAATCAGCCCCAGCATTTT. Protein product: CSARDQTFNQPQHF.

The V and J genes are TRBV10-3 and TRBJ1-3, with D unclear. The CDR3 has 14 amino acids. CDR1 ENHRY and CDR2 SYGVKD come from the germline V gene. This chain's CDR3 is CAFSGEISGNTIYF. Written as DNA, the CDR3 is TGTGCTTTTAGTGGGGAGATCTCTGGAAACACCATATATTTT.

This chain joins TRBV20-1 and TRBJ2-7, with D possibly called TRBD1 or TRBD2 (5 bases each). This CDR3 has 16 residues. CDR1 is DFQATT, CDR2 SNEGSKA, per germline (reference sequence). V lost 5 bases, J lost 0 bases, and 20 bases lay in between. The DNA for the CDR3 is TGCAGTGCTCGACCCTCGGGACGCCAGAGCTCCTACGAGCAGTACTTC. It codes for CSARPSGRQSSYEQYF.

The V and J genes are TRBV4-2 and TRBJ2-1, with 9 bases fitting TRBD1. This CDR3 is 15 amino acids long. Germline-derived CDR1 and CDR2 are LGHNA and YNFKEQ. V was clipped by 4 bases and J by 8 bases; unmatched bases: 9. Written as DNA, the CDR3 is TGTGCCAGCAGCCTTTCCGGGACAGGGTACGATGAGCAGTTCTTC. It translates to CASSLSGTGYDEQFF.

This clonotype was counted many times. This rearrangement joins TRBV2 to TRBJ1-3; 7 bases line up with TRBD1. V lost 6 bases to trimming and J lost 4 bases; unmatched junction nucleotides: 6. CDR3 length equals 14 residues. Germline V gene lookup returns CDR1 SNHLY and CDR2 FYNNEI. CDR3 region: CASSSRDRGNTIYF. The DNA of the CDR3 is TGTGCCAGCAGCTCCCGGGACAGAGGAAACACCATATATTTT.

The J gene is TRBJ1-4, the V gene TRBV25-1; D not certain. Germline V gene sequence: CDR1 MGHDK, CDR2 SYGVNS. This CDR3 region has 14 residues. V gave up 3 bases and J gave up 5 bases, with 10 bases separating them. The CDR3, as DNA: TGTGCCAGCAGTGAGGTCGGGTACAATGAAAAACTGTTTTTT. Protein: CASSEVGYNEKLFF.

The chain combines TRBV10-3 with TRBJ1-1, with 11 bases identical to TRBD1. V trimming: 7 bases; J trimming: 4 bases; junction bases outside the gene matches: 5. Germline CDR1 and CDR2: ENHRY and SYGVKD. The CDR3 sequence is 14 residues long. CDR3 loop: CAIKGQGGFTEAFF. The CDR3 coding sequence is TGTGCCATCAAGGGACAGGGGGGGTTCACTGAAGCTTTCTTT.

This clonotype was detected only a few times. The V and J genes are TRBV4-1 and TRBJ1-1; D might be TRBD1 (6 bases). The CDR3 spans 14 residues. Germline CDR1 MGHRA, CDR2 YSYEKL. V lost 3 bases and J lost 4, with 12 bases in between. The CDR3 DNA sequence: TGCGCCAGCAGCCACTTAACAGGGAGCACTGAAGCTTTCTTT. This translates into CASSHLTGSTEAFF.

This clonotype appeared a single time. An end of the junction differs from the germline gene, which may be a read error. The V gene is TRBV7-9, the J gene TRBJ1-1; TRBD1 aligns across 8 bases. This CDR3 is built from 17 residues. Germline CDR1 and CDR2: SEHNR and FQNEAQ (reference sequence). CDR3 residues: CASSQDRETGANTEAFF. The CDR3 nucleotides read TGCGCCAGCAGCCAAGATCGGGAGACAGGGGCGAACACTGAAGCTTTCTTT. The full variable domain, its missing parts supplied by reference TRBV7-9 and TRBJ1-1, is DTGVSQNPRHKITKRGQNVTFRCDPISEHNRLYWYRQTLGQGPEFLTYFQNEAQLEKSRLLSDRFSAERPKGSFSTLEIQRTEQGDSAMYLCASSQDRETGANTEAFFGQGTRLTVV.

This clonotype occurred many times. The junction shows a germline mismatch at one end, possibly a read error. In DNA form, the CDR3 reads TGTGCCAGCAGTTTGGGGGGGATCAACTTTGGCTACACCTTC. Its translation: CASSLGGINFGYTF. The genes are TRBV12-3 or TRBV12-4 and TRBJ1-2, with D possibly being TRBD1 (5 bases). CDR3 length: 14 residues.